The source of this T cell receptor (beta chain) is a study of cytomegalovirus exposure and HLA in healthy donors. Samples came from healthy bone marrow donors. There are 13 residues in the CDR3. Trimming took 2 bases from V and 1 from J, leaving 7 bases between them. Germline values: CDR1 SGHRS, CDR2 YFSETQ. Concerning this clone itself: Its specificity is not known. Other DNA sequences in this specimen translate into the identical CDR3.

Whole-study results and caveats: Among CMV-associated TCR beta chains, most appeared HLA-restricted in a later analysis. There were a few CMV-associated chains whose specificity for CMV antigens was confirmed in vitro. Later analysis identified 16,000 or so TCR beta sequences associated with HLA alleles, using a false discovery rate threshold of 0.05.

60 Vbeta and 13 Jbeta primers were used in PCR. Method: immunoSEQ multiplex PCR; TCRdb's copy keeps in-frame clones and lacks some. The table lists about 130,000 clones, 70% to 85% of them singletons, with about 13% in the top ten. The sequenced sample consisted of PBMCs. J is TRBJ2-7 and V is TRBV5-1; D may be TRBD1 (6 bases). This sequence was found in a woman aged 40 to 50 in good health and CMV-seropositive. This CDR3 reads CASSLQGSYEQYF. CDR3 sequence (DNA): TGCGCCAGCAGCTTACAGGGTTCCTACGAGCAGTACTTC.